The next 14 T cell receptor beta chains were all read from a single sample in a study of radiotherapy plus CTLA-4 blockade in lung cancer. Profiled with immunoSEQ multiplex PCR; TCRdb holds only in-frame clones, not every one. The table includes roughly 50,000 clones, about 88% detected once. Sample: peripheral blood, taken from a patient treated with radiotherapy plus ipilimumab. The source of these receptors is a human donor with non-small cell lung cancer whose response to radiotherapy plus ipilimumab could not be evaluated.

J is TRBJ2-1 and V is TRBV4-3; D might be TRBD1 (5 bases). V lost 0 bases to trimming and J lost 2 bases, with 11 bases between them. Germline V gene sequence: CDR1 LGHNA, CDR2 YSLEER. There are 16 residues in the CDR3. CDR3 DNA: TGCGCCAGCAGCCAAGATCGGGCGACAGCCTACAATGAGCAGTTCTTC. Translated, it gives CASSQDRATAYNEQFF.

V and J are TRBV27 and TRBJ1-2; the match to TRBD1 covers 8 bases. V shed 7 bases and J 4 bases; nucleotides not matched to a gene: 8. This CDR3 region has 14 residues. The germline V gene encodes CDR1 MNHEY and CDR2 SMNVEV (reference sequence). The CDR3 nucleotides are TGTGCCAGCACCCAATTAGGACAGGGCTATGGCTACACCTTC. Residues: CASTQLGQGYGYTF.

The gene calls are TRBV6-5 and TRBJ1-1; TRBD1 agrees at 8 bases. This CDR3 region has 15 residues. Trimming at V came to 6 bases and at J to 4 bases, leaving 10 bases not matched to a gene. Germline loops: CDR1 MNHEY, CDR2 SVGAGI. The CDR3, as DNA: TGTGCCAGCAGCCAAGACAGGGGAATGGGCACTGAAGCTTTCTTT. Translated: CASSQDRGMGTEAFF.

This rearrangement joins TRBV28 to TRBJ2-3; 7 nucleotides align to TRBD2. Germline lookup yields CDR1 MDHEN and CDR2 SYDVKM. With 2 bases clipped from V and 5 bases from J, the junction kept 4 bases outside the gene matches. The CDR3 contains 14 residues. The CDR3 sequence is CASSLVGGKDTQYF. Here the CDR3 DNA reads TGTGCCAGCAGTTTAGTGGGGGGGAAAGATACGCAGTATTTT.

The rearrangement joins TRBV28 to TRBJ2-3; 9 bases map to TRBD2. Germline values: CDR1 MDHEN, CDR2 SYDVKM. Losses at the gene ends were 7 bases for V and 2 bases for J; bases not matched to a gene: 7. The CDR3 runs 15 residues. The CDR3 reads CASNQAGGTTDTQYF. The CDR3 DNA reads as TGTGCCAGCAATCAAGCGGGAGGTACCACAGATACGCAGTATTTT. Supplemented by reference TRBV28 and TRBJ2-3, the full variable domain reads DVKVTQSSRYLVKRTGEKVFLECVQDMDHENMFWYRQDPGLGLRLIYFSYDVKMKEKGDIPEGYSVSREKKERFSLILESASTNQTSMYLCASNQAGGTTDTQYFGPGTRLTVL.

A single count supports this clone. The CDR3 here is CASSSGRTQFF. The CDR3 DNA reads TGTGCCAGCAGTTCAGGACGGACACAGTTCTTC. The chain carries TRBV28 and TRBJ2-1; a possible D gene is TRBD1 (5 bases). Germline V lookup: CDR1 MDHEN, CDR2 SYDVKM. Trimming stripped 4 bases from V and 13 bases from J, with 11 bases between. This CDR3 has 11 residues.

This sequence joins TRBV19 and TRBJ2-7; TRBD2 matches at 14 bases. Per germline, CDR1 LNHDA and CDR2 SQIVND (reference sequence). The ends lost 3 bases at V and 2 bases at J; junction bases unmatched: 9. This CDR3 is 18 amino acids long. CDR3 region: CASSISGTSGSLAYEQYF. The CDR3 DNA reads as TGTGCCAGTAGTATTAGCGGGACTAGCGGGAGCTTGGCCTACGAGCAGTACTTC.

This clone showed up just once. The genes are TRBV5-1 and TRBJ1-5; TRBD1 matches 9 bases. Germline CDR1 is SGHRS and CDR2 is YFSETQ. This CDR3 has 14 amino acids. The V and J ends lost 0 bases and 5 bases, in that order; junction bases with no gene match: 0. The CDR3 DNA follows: TGCGCCAGCAGCTTGGGACAGGGGGATCAGCCCCAGCATTTT. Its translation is CASSLGQGDQPQHF.

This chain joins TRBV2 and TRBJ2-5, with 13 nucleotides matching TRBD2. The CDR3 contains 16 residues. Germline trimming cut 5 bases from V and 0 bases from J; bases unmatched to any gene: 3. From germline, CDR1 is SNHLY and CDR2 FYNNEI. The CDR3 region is CASSRLAGGYQETQYF. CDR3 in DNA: TGTGCCAGCAGTCGACTAGCGGGGGGTTACCAAGAGACCCAGTACTTC.

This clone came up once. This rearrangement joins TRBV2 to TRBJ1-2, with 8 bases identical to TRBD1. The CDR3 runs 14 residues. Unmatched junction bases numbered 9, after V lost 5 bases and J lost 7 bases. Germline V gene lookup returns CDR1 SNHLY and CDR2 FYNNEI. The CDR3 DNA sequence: TGTGCCAGCAGTCAGGGGGCGCGTTTTAGTGGCTACACCTTC. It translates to CASSQGARFSGYTF. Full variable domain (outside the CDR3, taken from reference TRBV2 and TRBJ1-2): EPEVTQTPSHQVTQMGQEVILRCVPISNHLYFYWYRQILGQKVEFLVSFYNNEISEKSEIFDDQFSVERPDGSNFTLKIRSTKLEDSAMYFCASSQGARFSGYTFGSGTRLTVV.

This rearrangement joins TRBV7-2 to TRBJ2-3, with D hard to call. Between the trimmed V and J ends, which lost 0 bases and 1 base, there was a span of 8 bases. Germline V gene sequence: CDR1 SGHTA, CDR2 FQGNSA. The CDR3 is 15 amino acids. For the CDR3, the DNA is TGTGCCAGCAGCTTAGCTCCCCCGGGCACAGATACGCAGTATTTT. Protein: CASSLAPPGTDTQYF.

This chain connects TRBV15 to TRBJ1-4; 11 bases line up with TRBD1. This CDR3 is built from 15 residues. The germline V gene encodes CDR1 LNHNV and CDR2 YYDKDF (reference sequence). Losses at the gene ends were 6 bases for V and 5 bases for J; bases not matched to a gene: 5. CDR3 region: CATSDGQGANEKLFF. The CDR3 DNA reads TGTGCCACCAGTGACGGACAGGGGGCAAATGAAAAACTGTTTTTT.

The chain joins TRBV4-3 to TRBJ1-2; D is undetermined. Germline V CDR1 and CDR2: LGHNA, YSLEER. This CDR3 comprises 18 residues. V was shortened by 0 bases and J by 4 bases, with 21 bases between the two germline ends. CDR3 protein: CASSQDHYLGPGGYGYTF. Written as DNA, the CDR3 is TGCGCCAGCAGCCAAGATCATTATCTAGGGCCAGGAGGCTATGGCTACACCTTC.

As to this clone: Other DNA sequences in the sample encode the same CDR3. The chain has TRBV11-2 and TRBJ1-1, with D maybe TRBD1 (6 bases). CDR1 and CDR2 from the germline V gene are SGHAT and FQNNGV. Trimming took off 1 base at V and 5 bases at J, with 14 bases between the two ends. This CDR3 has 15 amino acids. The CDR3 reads CASSLGGTRNTEAFF. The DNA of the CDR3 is TGTGCCAGCAGCTTAGGTGGGACAAGGAATACTGAAGCTTTCTTT. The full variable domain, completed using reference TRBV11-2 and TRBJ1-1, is EAGVAQSPRYKIIEKRQSVAFWCNPISGHATLYWYQQILGQGPKLLIQFQNNGVVDDSQLPKDRFSAERLKGVDSTLKIQPAKLEDSAVYLCASSLGGTRNTEAFFGQGTRLTVV.